These T cell receptor beta chains were read from a single sample in a study of vaccination and CD4 T cells after COVID-19. TCRdb fed the PCR reads into MiXCR, producing one record per CDR3 protein. The table records 8,000 to 9,500 distinct CDR3 sequences, less than 65% of them present only once. Their antigen targets remain unknown. Sequenced here: cultured CD4+ T cells from blood, sampled after SARS-CoV-2 vaccination. These receptors were collected from a human donor with COVID-19. The CDR3 runs from the conserved cysteine through the conserved F or W. The D gene is left open where the match is weak. Only part of the rows carry a size: once, few, many, or a class if the clone is expanded.

v_gene	j_gene	d_gene	abundance	len	CDR3aa	CDR3nt
TRBV2	TRBJ2-3	TRBD1	NA	14	CASKADRASDTQYF	TGTGCCAGCAAAGCGGACAGGGCCTCAGATACGCAGTATTTT
TRBV25-1	TRBJ1-6	NA	large	14	CASSESGWESPLHF	TGTGCCAGCAGTGAATCAGGGTGGGAATCACCCCTCCACTTT
TRBV30	TRBJ1-2	NA	NA	13	CAWSGPRPAGYTF	TGTGCCTGGAGTGGACCCCGACCGGCTGGCTACACCTTC
TRBV7-3	TRBJ2-3	TRBD2	NA	16	CASSPVAGGNTDTQYF	TGTGCCAGCAGCCCTGTAGCGGGGGGGAACACAGATACGCAGTATTTT
TRBV11-3	TRBJ2-7	NA	NA	15	CASSLGPGSSYEQYF	TGTGCCAGCAGCTTAGGCCCTGGAAGCTCCTACGAGCAGTACTTC
TRBV6-1	TRBJ2-5	TRBD1	NA	14	CASSHGTAQETQYF	TGTGCCAGCAGCCACGGGACAGCCCAAGAGACCCAGTACTTC
TRBV19	TRBJ1-6	NA	once	16	CASSIGVGRANSPLHF	TGTGCCAGTAGTATCGGTGTAGGCAGGGCGAATTCACCCCTCCACTTT
TRBV25-1	TRBJ1-5	TRBD1	few	14	CASRGQGRNQPQHF	TGTGCCAGCCGTGGACAGGGTCGCAATCAGCCCCAGCATTTT
TRBV24-1	TRBJ2-3	NA	NA	17	CATSDLRGAGSADTQYF	TGTGCCACCAGTGACCTTCGGGGGGCAGGGAGCGCTGATACGCAGTATTTT
TRBV7-9	TRBJ1-5	NA	NA	14	CASSQDSPHQPQHF	TGTGCCAGCAGCCAGGACAGTCCTCATCAGCCCCAGCATTTT
TRBV7-2	TRBJ2-3	NA	NA	11	CASSFSRAQYF	TGTGCCAGCAGCTTCTCTAGGGCGCAGTATTTT
TRBV28	TRBJ1-2	NA	NA	14	CASSSKPPNYGYTF	TGTGCCAGCAGTAGCAAGCCCCCAAACTATGGCTACACCTTC
TRBV19	TRBJ2-3	TRBD2	once	15	CASSSGLANTDTQYF	TGTGCCAGTAGTTCTGGACTAGCGAACACAGATACGCAGTATTTT
TRBV20-1	TRBJ2-5	TRBD1	NA	13	CSAIQGAGETQYF	TGCAGTGCCATACAGGGGGCTGGGGAGACCCAGTACTTC
TRBV7-3	TRBJ1-1	NA	medium-sized	13	CASSRAGYTEAFF	TGTGCCAGCAGCAGAGCAGGATACACTGAAGCTTTCTTT
TRBV19	TRBJ1-2	TRBD1	NA	15	CASRTPGQGNYGYTF	TGTGCCAGTAGAACACCGGGACAGGGTAACTATGGCTACACCTTC
TRBV21-1	TRBJ1-1	NA	NA	14	CASRSGLGGTEAFF	TGTGCCAGCAGGTCCGGGTTGGGAGGCACTGAAGCTTTCTTT
TRBV6-2/TRBV6-3	TRBJ1-1	TRBD1	NA	15	CASSRRQGGGTEAFF	TGTGCCAGCAGTCGCCGACAGGGCGGGGGGACTGAAGCTTTCTTT